The following is a T cell receptor (beta chain) sequence with its context. Antigen: not known. This sample is part of a study of shared clonotypes between healthy human individuals. Using immunoSEQ multiplex PCR, the repertoire was profiled, and TCRdb retains in-frame clones only, with some absent. This sample has over 75,000 clones, with 60% to 70% found just once. The study, taken as a whole, reports: Memory subsets generally showed smaller estimated richness than naive subsets did.

J lost 7 bases, V lost 4 bases, and 4 bases had no gene match. Looked up from germline, CDR1 is SGHTA and CDR2 is FQGTGA. The CDR3 runs to 13 residues. The TCR sequence derives from a man in his thirties or forties in good health. V gene TRBV7-3 combines with J gene TRBJ2-4; 7 positions match TRBD1. Sequencing was done on a sample of memory CD8+ T cells sorted from blood. The sample's subset: CD45RO+ cells pooled with CCR7-negative TemRA cells. The CDR3 region has the DNA TGTGCCAGCAGCTCGACAGGGACGAACATTCAGTACTTC. Translating it yields CASSSTGTNIQYF.